Presented here are 32 T cell receptor beta chains from one specimen sequenced in a study of blood T cell repertoires in COVID-19. The repertoire was sequenced with immunoSEQ multiplex PCR; TCRdb's copy has only in-frame clones and lacks some. The repertoire includes 70,000 to 100,000 clones, 88% of them detected once, and roughly 46% sits in the top ten. Source material: peripheral blood. These receptors were taken from a human donor in a cohort sampled during active COVID-19.

This clone was observed a single time. This chain uses TRBV9 with TRBJ2-3; D gene unclear. Trimming pared 4 bases from V and 6 bases from J, leaving 9 bases between. There are 12 residues in the CDR3. In germline, CDR1 is SGDLS, CDR2 YYNGEE. The CDR3 sequence: CASSTTVDTQYF. The CDR3 coding sequence is TGTGCCAGCAGCACCACAGTGGATACGCAGTATTTT.

CDR3 DNA sequence: TGTGCCAGCAGCGGGCGGGGGTATAATTCACCCCTCCACTTT. Its protein product is CASSGRGYNSPLHF. The rearrangement links TRBV7-3 to TRBJ1-6; D possibly corresponds to TRBD1 (5 bases). Trimming removed 5 bases at V and 4 bases at J, with 9 bases between. In germline, CDR1 is SGHTA, CDR2 FQGTGA. The CDR3 is made up of 14 amino acids.

The V and J genes are TRBV5-4 and TRBJ1-6; 9 bases line up with TRBD1. This CDR3 is built from 13 residues. Germline-derived CDR1 and CDR2 are SGHNT and YYREEE (reference sequence). Trimming cost V 6 bases and J 7 bases; bases outside gene matches: 2. This CDR3 is CASNGQGNSPLHF. Here the CDR3 DNA reads TGTGCCAGCAATGGACAGGGGAATTCACCCCTCCACTTT.

This clone was counted once. The chain combines TRBV18 with TRBJ2-1; TRBD1 agrees at 9 bases. V was clipped by 0 bases and J by 9 bases; unmatched bases: 6. The germline CDR1 and CDR2 sequences are KGHSH and LQKENI. This CDR3 has 15 amino acids. The CDR3 sequence: CASSPPGQGGSEQFF. The DNA of the CDR3 is TGTGCCAGCTCACCACCGGGACAGGGCGGAAGTGAGCAGTTCTTC.

The rearrangement uses TRBV5-6 and TRBJ1-1; the D is unclear. CDR1 is SGHDT and CDR2 is YYEEEE in the germline V gene. The germline V and J ends were trimmed by 4 bases and 4 bases, with 11 bases remaining between them. The CDR3 has 13 residues. Written as DNA, the CDR3 is TGTGCCAGCAGCCCGAGCCCCCTCACTGAAGCTTTCTTT. This gives the protein CASSPSPLTEAFF.

The chain couples TRBV11-3 to TRBJ2-7; a possible D gene is TRBD2 (5 bases). V lost 1 base and J 3 bases, leaving 19 bases between the germline ends. This CDR3 has 17 residues. Per germline, CDR1 SGHNT and CDR2 YENEEA. As DNA, the CDR3 is TGTGCCAGCAGCTTAGGAGGGTGGCGGCCGGCCCTCTACGAGCAGTACTTC. Amino acid sequence: CASSLGGWRPALYEQYF.

This sequence joins TRBV3-1 (or the pseudogene TRBV3-2) and TRBJ1-4; no definite D call. The V and J ends lost 6 bases and 7 bases respectively, with 12 bases between them. Germline CDR1 is LGHDT and CDR2 is YNNKEL (reference sequence). The CDR3 sequence is 13 residues long. CDR3 DNA: TGTGCCAGCAGAGGCGGGAGTCGTGAAAAACTGTTTTTT. Amino acids: CASRGGSREKLFF.

The chain carries TRBV28 and TRBJ2-6; 8 nucleotides align to TRBD1. Trimming took 6 bases from V and 2 from J; bases not matched to a gene: 6. Germline V gives CDR1 MDHEN, CDR2 SYDVKM. The CDR3 has 16 residues. The CDR3 loop is CASSLQGAAGANVLTF. The CDR3 DNA reads as TGTGCCAGCAGCCTTCAGGGGGCGGCTGGGGCCAACGTCCTGACTTTC.

V gene TRBV6-5 combines with J gene TRBJ1-1; possible D gene TRBD1, 6 bases. V was clipped by 6 bases and J by 6 bases, with 17 bases between them. Per germline, CDR1 MNHEY and CDR2 SVGAGI. The CDR3 totals 14 residues. CDR3 in amino acids: CASSALGGASEAFF. CDR3 bases: TGTGCCAGCAGCGCCTTGGGGGGGGCCTCTGAAGCTTTCTTT.

DNA for the CDR3: TGTGCCAGTAGTACGATGGGACAGGACTATGGCTACACCTTC. Translation gives CASSTMGQDYGYTF. The J gene is TRBJ1-2, the V gene TRBV19; 8 bases agree with TRBD1. Germline CDR1 and CDR2: LNHDA and SQIVND (reference sequence). The length of the CDR3 is 14 residues. The V and J ends lost 4 bases and 3 bases, in that order; junction bases with no gene match: 4.

The chain couples TRBV30 to TRBJ2-3; 12 bases agree with TRBD2. V shed 2 bases and J 3 bases; nucleotides not matched to a gene: 0. The CDR3 runs 14 residues. CDR1 is GTSNPN, CDR2 SVGIG, per germline (reference sequence). The CDR3 sequence is CAWSLAGGTDTQYF. DNA for the CDR3: TGTGCCTGGAGTCTAGCGGGGGGGACAGATACGCAGTATTTT.

The chain couples TRBV7-2 to TRBJ1-5; no clear D. V was cut by 5 bases and J by 7 bases, with 15 bases left in between. The germline V gene has CDR1 SGHTA and CDR2 FQGNSA. This CDR3 has 14 residues. The CDR3 bases are TGTGCCAGCAGCGCCGGGTCCGGGAGACAGCCCCAGCATTTT. This sequence encodes CASSAGSGRQPQHF.

This clone appeared once. The V gene is TRBV24-1, the J gene TRBJ1-2; D gene uncertain. This CDR3 has 14 residues. Trimming left V 5 bases short and J 2 bases short, with 11 bases between. Germline V gene sequence: CDR1 KGHDR, CDR2 SFDVKD. CDR3 region: CATSAGGINYGYTF. CDR3 DNA: TGTGCCACCAGTGCGGGAGGGATCAACTATGGCTACACCTTC.

The chain is built from TRBV18 and TRBJ2-7; 13 nucleotides match TRBD2. CDR1 is KGHSH and CDR2 is LQKENI in the germline V gene. V dropped 6 bases and J dropped 5; count of bases not matched to a gene: 4. This CDR3 spans 14 amino acids. The CDR3 DNA reads TGTGCCAGCTCGTGGACTAGCGGGAGAGACGAGCAGTACTTC. Protein product: CASSWTSGRDEQYF. Together with reference TRBV18 and TRBJ2-7, the CDR3 gives the full variable domain: NAGVMQNPRHLVRRRGQEARLRCSPMKGHSHVYWYRQLPEEGLKFMVYLQKENIIDESGMPKERFSAEFPKEGPSILRIQQVVRGDSAAYFCASSWTSGRDEQYFGPGTRLTVT.

This rearrangement joins TRBV18 to TRBJ2-7, with a weak D call TRBD1 (6 bases). The CDR3 extends over 14 amino acids. Germline V gives CDR1 KGHSH, CDR2 LQKENI. The germline V and J ends were trimmed by 4 bases and 2 bases, with 12 bases remaining between them. CDR3 protein: CASSLETGTYEQYF. The CDR3 DNA is TGTGCCAGCTCACTAGAAACAGGGACCTACGAGCAGTACTTC.

V is TRBV18 and J is TRBJ1-1; D is perhaps TRBD1 (6 bases). V was clipped by 5 bases and J by 1 base, with 17 bases between them. CDR1 and CDR2 (germline): KGHSH, LQKENI. The CDR3 loop spans 16 amino acids. The CDR3 protein is CASSAQGTIKNTEAFF. The CDR3 DNA reads TGTGCCAGCTCAGCCCAAGGGACAATAAAGAACACTGAAGCTTTCTTT. Looking up the rest from reference TRBV18 and TRBJ1-1 gives the full variable domain: NAGVMQNPRHLVRRRGQEARLRCSPMKGHSHVYWYRQLPEEGLKFMVYLQKENIIDESGMPKERFSAEFPKEGPSILRIQQVVRGDSAAYFCASSAQGTIKNTEAFFGQGTRLTVV.

The genes are TRBV11-2 and TRBJ2-7, with TRBD2 identical over 7 bases. The CDR3 has 16 residues. Trimming at V came to 3 bases and at J to 3 bases, leaving 11 bases not matched to a gene. CDR1 is SGHAT, CDR2 FQNNGV, per germline. The CDR3 sequence is CASSLASGASIYEQYF. The CDR3 DNA is TGTGCCAGCAGCTTGGCGAGCGGGGCCTCTATCTACGAGCAGTACTTC. The entire variable domain, with the rest obtained from reference TRBV11-2 and TRBJ2-7, is as follows: EAGVAQSPRYKIIEKRQSVAFWCNPISGHATLYWYQQILGQGPKLLIQFQNNGVVDDSQLPKDRFSAERLKGVDSTLKIQPAKLEDSAVYLCASSLASGASIYEQYFGPGTRLTVT.

J is TRBJ2-5 and V is TRBV9, with 15 bases that match TRBD2. CDR1 SGDLS and CDR2 YYNGEE come from the germline V gene. This CDR3 spans 18 amino acids. Trimming took 0 bases from V and 0 from J; bases not matched to a gene: 3. The CDR3 DNA sequence: TGTGCCAGCAGCGTAGCCGGGACTAGCGGGGGGCACCAAGAGACCCAGTACTTC. It yields the protein CASSVAGTSGGHQETQYF.

V usage is TRBV2 and J usage is TRBJ2-3, with 9 bases that match TRBD2. V was pared by 3 bases and J by 2 bases, with 3 bases of the junction left unmatched. The CDR3 loop spans 15 amino acids. CDR1 is SNHLY, CDR2 FYNNEI, per germline. The CDR3 is CASSEGLAITDTQYF. The CDR3 DNA reads TGTGCCAGCAGTGAGGGACTAGCAATCACAGATACGCAGTATTTT.

Only a few counts were recorded for this clone. The chain is built from TRBV30 and TRBJ2-3; the match to TRBD1 covers 9 bases. The trim removed 2 bases at V and 4 bases at J, leaving 7 bases unmatched. Germline V CDR1 and CDR2: GTSNPN, SVGIG (reference sequence). The CDR3 has 15 residues. CDR3 DNA sequence: TGTGCCTGGAGTCTGGGGGACAGGGAGGCAGATACGCAGTATTTT. It yields the protein CAWSLGDREADTQYF.

The rearrangement uses TRBV7-8 and TRBJ2-1; D call uncertain. The CDR3 spans 14 residues. Germline CDR1 SGHVS, CDR2 FQNEAQ. Trimming pared 4 bases from V and 7 bases from J, leaving 14 bases between. CDR3 coding DNA: TGTGCCAGCAGCTACGTAGCACCCCGGAATGAGCAGTTCTTC. It codes for CASSYVAPRNEQFF.

The chain combines TRBV3-1 (or the pseudogene TRBV3-2) with TRBJ2-7; no reliable D call. There are 13 residues in the CDR3. CDR1 LGHDT and CDR2 YNNKEL come from the germline V gene (reference sequence). V lost 5 bases and J lost 2, with 10 bases in between. CDR3 DNA: TGTGCCAGCAGCTCATCCCCTACCTACGAGCAGTACTTC. Its translation is CASSSSPTYEQYF.

The chain couples TRBV7-7 to TRBJ2-3, with 10 bases aligning to TRBD1. The CDR3 has 13 residues. V was pared by 10 bases and J by 4 bases, with 5 bases of the junction left unmatched. CDR1 is SSHAT and CDR2 is FNYEAQ in the germline V gene (reference sequence). CDR3 in amino acids: CAIGQGVADTQYF. The CDR3 DNA reads TGTGCCATCGGACAGGGGGTGGCAGATACGCAGTATTTT.

CDR3 DNA: TGTGCCAGCAGGCACCCTAGCGGCTCCTACGAGCAGTACTTC. Translating gives CASRHPSGSYEQYF. This rearrangement joins TRBV28 to TRBJ2-7, with 7 bases lining up with TRBD2. The CDR3 sequence is 14 residues long. Trimming at V came to 6 bases and at J to 0 bases, leaving 5 bases not matched to a gene. In germline, CDR1 is MDHEN, CDR2 SYDVKM.

This rearrangement joins TRBV12-3 or TRBV12-4 to TRBJ2-2; maybe TRBD2 (6 bases). The CDR3 length is 13 residues. Trimming shortened V by 6 bases and J by 3 bases, and 8 bases separated the two germline ends. CDR3 nucleotide sequence: TGTGCCAGCAGCGGGACTTACACCGGGGAGCTGTTTTTT. It is translated as CASSGTYTGELFF.

J is TRBJ2-1 and V is TRBV5-6; 8 bases are shared with TRBD2. The V segment lost 0 bases and the J segment 8 bases; nucleotides outside the gene matches: 13. Germline V gives CDR1 SGHDT, CDR2 YYEEEE. The CDR3 loop spans 17 amino acids. CDR3 nucleotide sequence: TGTGCCAGCAGCTTGGAGGGAGTAGCGGGGCCCGTTGATGAGCAGTTCTTC. Its protein product is CASSLEGVAGPVDEQFF.

The chain links TRBV27 to TRBJ2-1; D is perhaps TRBD2 (6 bases). The germline gives CDR1 MNHEY, CDR2 SMNVEV (reference sequence). CDR3 length: 15 residues. V dropped 0 bases and J dropped 15 bases, with 21 bases sitting between them. Written as DNA, the CDR3 is TGTGCCAGCAGTTTATCGTGGGCTAGCGAAATCAAGCTGTTCTTC. Translated, it gives CASSLSWASEIKLFF.

The chain employs TRBV28 and TRBJ2-7; TRBD2 agrees at 9 bases. The CDR3 length is 13 residues. Per the germline V gene, CDR1 is MDHEN and CDR2 is SYDVKM. V was clipped by 8 bases and J by 0 bases; unmatched bases: 2. The CDR3 DNA reads TGTGCCAGCCTAGCGGGGAACTCCTACGAGCAGTACTTC. Amino acids: CASLAGNSYEQYF.

This sequence joins TRBV7-2 and TRBJ1-4, with 9 bases fitting TRBD1. This CDR3 contains 14 residues. Germline V gives CDR1 SGHTA, CDR2 FQGNSA. The V segment lost 4 bases and the J segment 6 bases; nucleotides outside the gene matches: 3. CDR3 bases: TGTGCCAGCAGCTCGGACAGGGGTGATGAAAAACTGTTTTTT. This sequence encodes CASSSDRGDEKLFF.

The J gene is TRBJ1-5, the V gene TRBV6-2 or TRBV6-3, with 10 bases matching TRBD1. This CDR3 contains 19 residues. V lost 0 bases, J lost 0 bases, and 8 bases stayed unmatched. Germline CDR1 MNHEY, CDR2 SVGEGT. This CDR3 reads CASSYSGTGDSNSNQPQHF. The CDR3 DNA sequence: TGTGCCAGCAGTTACTCCGGGACAGGGGACTCAAATAGCAATCAGCCCCAGCATTTT.

The chain joins TRBV5-1 to TRBJ2-7; TRBD1 aligns across 11 bases. The CDR3 has 15 amino acids. Unmatched junction bases numbered 7, after V lost 5 bases and J lost 3 bases. Germline V gene data show CDR1 as SGHRS and CDR2 as YFSETQ. This chain's CDR3 is CASRGQGTGGYEQYF. DNA for the CDR3: TGCGCCAGCAGGGGTCAGGGGACAGGGGGCTACGAGCAGTACTTC.

This chain connects TRBV9 to TRBJ1-2; unclear D gene. The CDR3 has 12 amino acids. Germline V CDR1 and CDR2: SGDLS, YYNGEE. Trimming took 3 bases from V and 7 from J, leaving 10 bases between them. The CDR3 is CASSGLRLGYTF. The CDR3 region has the DNA TGTGCCAGCAGCGGGCTCCGACTTGGCTACACCTTC.